The clone carrying this T cell receptor beta chain was counted once. Its cognate antigen is unknown. The data originate from a study of OX40 agonist ivuxolimab in advanced cancers. Study-level background: Averaging about 60 years in age, with a range of roughly 20 to 90, the cohort was approximately 84% male. Partial responses, seen in three patients, involved one hepatocellular carcinoma and two cutaneous melanomas.

Only in-frame clones appear in the TCRdb table, and some are missing; sequencing was by immunoSEQ multiplex PCR. Of about 49,000 clones listed, roughly 85% are singletons. The CDR3 has 16 residues. After removal of 7 bases from V and 5 bases from J, the junction contained 12 bases not matched to a gene. The germline CDR1 and CDR2 sequences are SGHAT and FQDESV (reference sequence). General observations from the study: Clonal expansion was seen in CD4+ and CD8+ blood T cells by week 6 at 0.1 to 3.0 mg/kg.

This receptor was obtained from an adult with an advanced solid tumor such as melanoma, head and neck, liver or kidney cancer. The rearrangement uses TRBV11-1 and TRBJ2-2; 8 positions agree with TRBD1. Sequencing used CD4+ or CD8+ T cells sorted from blood, obtained in a trial of the OX40 agonist ivuxolimab. The CDR3 sequence is CASTKYDRGLTGELFF. As DNA, the CDR3 is TGTGCCAGCACCAAATATGACAGGGGCCTAACCGGGGAGCTGTTTTTT.